This T cell receptor beta chain was recovered during a study of blood T cell repertoires in COVID-19. Across the study: There were acute and convalescent COVID-19 samples, and they came from the United States, Italy and Spain. PBMCs, B-cell-depleted T cells, or T cells were the source of the cDNA or gDNA that made up the material.

This clone was seen once. Methods used by the authors: Nucleated cell counts were estimated from reference gene primer amplification. Measured with immunoSEQ multiplex PCR; TCRdb has only the in-frame clones, and not every one. The DNA was the basis for D and trimming; V, J and clone size are from that table. The table lists just under 350,000 clones, about four fifths of them singletons, with 3% in the top ten. This receptor was taken from a man aged 25-40 years with active or convalescent COVID-19. Sequenced sample: peripheral blood.

CDR3 region: CASSEAQASGGRDTQYF. CDR3 bases: TGTGCCAGCAGTGAAGCGCAGGCTAGCGGGGGCAGAGATACGCAGTATTTT. The V gene is TRBV2, the J gene TRBJ2-3, with 10 bases matching TRBD2. J gave up 5 bases and V 0 bases, and 8 bases lay outside the gene matches. Germline-derived CDR1 and CDR2 are SNHLY and FYNNEI. This CDR3 is 17 amino acids long.